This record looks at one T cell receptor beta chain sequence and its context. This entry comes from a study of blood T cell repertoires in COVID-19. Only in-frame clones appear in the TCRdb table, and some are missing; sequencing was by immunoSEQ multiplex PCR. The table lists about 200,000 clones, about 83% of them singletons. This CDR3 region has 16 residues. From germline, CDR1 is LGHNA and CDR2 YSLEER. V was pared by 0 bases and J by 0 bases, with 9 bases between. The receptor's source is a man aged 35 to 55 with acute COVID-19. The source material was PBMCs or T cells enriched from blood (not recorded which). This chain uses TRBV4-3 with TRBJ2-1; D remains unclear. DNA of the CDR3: TGCGCCAGCAGCCAAGACGGCCGGAGCTCCTACAATGAGCAGTTCTTC. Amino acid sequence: CASSQDGRSSYNEQFF.